This is a list of T cell receptor beta chains from one sample in a study of cytomegalovirus exposure and HLA in healthy donors. Generated by immunoSEQ multiplex PCR, the TCRdb table keeps only in-frame clones and is missing some. The sample holds about 160,000 clones, approximately 80% seen once. Input material: PBMCs. All receptors derive from a middle-aged woman in good health and CMV-seropositive. Each CDR3 is given with its conserved first and last residue. D genes are given only for firm matches. Rows give clone size only sometimes, using once, few, many, or a class for an expanded clone.

v_gene,d_gene,len,j_gene,abundance,CDR3aa,CDR3nt
TRBV28,.,13,TRBJ1-1,.,CASSFGTEGYVFF,TGTGCCAGCAGTTTTGGGACGGAGGGGTATGTTTTCTTT
TRBV10-1,.,14,TRBJ1-3,.,CASSQGSSGNTIYF,TGCGCCAGCAGTCAGGGCAGCTCTGGAAACACCATATATTTT
TRBV19,.,10,TRBJ1-1,.,CASGQSEAFF,TGTGCCAGCGGACAGTCTGAAGCTTTCTTT
TRBV21-1,.,14,TRBJ1-1,.,CASSRGVGGTEAFF,TGTGCCAGCAGCAGAGGGGTGGGAGGTACTGAAGCTTTCTTT
TRBV11-3,.,15,TRBJ2-1,.,CASSWDGGYYNEQFF,TGTGCCAGCAGTTGGGATGGAGGGTATTACAATGAGCAGTTCTTC
TRBV25-1,TRBD1,14,TRBJ1-2,.,CASSATRTGSGYTF,TGTGCCAGCAGTGCCACCCGGACAGGGAGCGGCTACACCTTC
TRBV11-2,TRBD1,15,TRBJ2-7,few,CASSVTRDRIHEQYF,TGTGCCAGCAGCGTGACCCGGGACAGGATCCACGAGCAGTACTTC
TRBV28,.,13,TRBJ2-3,.,CASSQAVTDTQYF,TGTGCCAGCAGTCAGGCAGTCACAGATACGCAGTATTTT
TRBV2,TRBD1,13,TRBJ1-3,.,CASTQDRENTIYF,TGTGCCAGCACGCAGGACAGGGAAAACACCATATATTTT
TRBV30,.,13,TRBJ1-2,few,CAWLTTMSYGYTF,TGTGCCTGGCTTACAACAATGTCATATGGCTACACCTTC
TRBV18,TRBD1,16,TRBJ1-5,.,CASSPGTGLSNQPQHF,TGTGCCAGCTCACCGGGGACAGGTCTTAGCAATCAGCCCCAGCATTTT
TRBV9,.,15,TRBJ1-5,.,CASSVGPDYNQPQHF,TGTGCCAGCAGCGTCGGACCGGACTACAATCAGCCCCAGCATTTT
TRBV28,TRBD1,12,TRBJ2-2,.,CASRTGVGELFF,TGTGCCAGCAGAACAGGGGTCGGGGAGCTGTTTTTT
TRBV18,.,14,TRBJ2-2,.,CASSLLENTGELFF,TGTGCCAGCTCACTGCTAGAGAACACCGGGGAGCTGTTTTTT
TRBV27,.,14,TRBJ2-7,.,CASSLYGGSYEQYF,TGTGCCAGCAGCCTCTACGGCGGTTCCTACGAGCAGTACTTC
TRBV9,.,16,TRBJ1-6,.,CASSVGSEQIRTPLHF,TGTGCCAGCAGCGTAGGAAGTGAACAGATCAGGACACCCCTCCACTTT
TRBV18,TRBD1,17,TRBJ2-1,.,CASSPPVPGTGGNEQFF,TGTGCCAGCTCACCACCGGTCCCCGGGACAGGGGGAAATGAGCAGTTCTTC
TRBV2,TRBD2,13,TRBJ2-1,.,CASRAGGYNEQFF,TGTGCCAGCAGAGCGGGAGGGTACAATGAGCAGTTCTTC
TRBV5-4,.,12,TRBJ1-1,.,CASSRVNTEAFF,TGTGCCAGCAGTCGGGTTAACACTGAAGCTTTCTTT
TRBV7-2,.,15,TRBJ1-2,.,CASSRQGRVNYGYTF,TGTGCCAGCAGCCGGCAGGGGAGAGTTAACTATGGCTACACCTTC
TRBV30,TRBD1,14,TRBJ1-6,.,CAWSVGRGLSPLHF,TGTGCCTGGAGTGTAGGCAGGGGGTTGTCACCCCTCCACTTT
TRBV11-2,.,17,TRBJ2-3,.,CASSPNSGTTSTDTQYF,TGTGCCAGCAGCCCCAATTCTGGGACAACTAGCACAGATACGCAGTATTTT
TRBV7-2,.,13,TRBJ2-4,few,CASSLSTSDIQYF,TGTGCCAGCAGCTTAAGCACCTCGGACATTCAGTACTTC
TRBV13,TRBD2,15,TRBJ2-1,few,CASSRPGLAGNEQFF,TGTGCCAGCAGTAGGCCGGGACTAGCGGGGAATGAGCAGTTCTTC
TRBV7-9,.,15,TRBJ1-5,.,CASSPRGGGNQPQHF,TGTGCCAGCAGCCCTCGGGGTGGGGGCAATCAGCCCCAGCATTTT
TRBV30,.,13,TRBJ2-7,.,CAWSISGEGEQYF,TGTGCCTGGAGTATCTCAGGGGAAGGCGAGCAGTACTTC
TRBV7-2,.,12,TRBJ2-7,.,CASSLDRAPQYF,TGTGCCAGCAGCTTAGACAGGGCTCCTCAGTACTTC
TRBV10-1,.,13,TRBJ2-1,once,CASSARGTLEQFF,TGCGCCAGCAGTGCTCGGGGTACCTTGGAGCAGTTCTTC
TRBV11-3,.,14,TRBJ1-4,.,CASKNLGANEKLFF,TGTGCCAGCAAAAACCTGGGAGCTAATGAAAAACTGTTTTTT
TRBV7-9,TRBD1,15,TRBJ2-4,.,CASSLGQGAGDIQYF,TGTGCCAGCAGCTTAGGACAGGGGGCCGGGGACATTCAGTACTTC
TRBV6-6,TRBD1,14,TRBJ1-2,.,CASTQLGQGRSYTF,TGTGCCAGCACCCAGTTGGGACAGGGGCGATCCTACACCTTC
TRBV25-1,.,14,TRBJ1-1,.,CASSDNQGNTEAFF,TGTGCCAGCAGTGACAACCAGGGGAACACTGAAGCTTTCTTT
TRBV30,TRBD1,13,TRBJ1-3,.,CAWRIQGAYTIYF,TGTGCCTGGAGGATACAGGGGGCATACACCATATATTTT
TRBV19,.,19,TRBJ1-5,.,CASSILVSGRGSSNQPQHF,TGTGCCAGTAGTATCTTGGTCAGCGGCCGGGGTTCTAGCAATCAGCCCCAGCATTTT
TRBV10-3,.,14,TRBJ2-7,.,CAVRPAQGTYEQYF,TGTGCCGTAAGACCGGCACAGGGCACCTACGAGCAGTACTTC
TRBV6-5,.,13,TRBJ1-4,.,CASRQGLYEKLFF,TGTGCCAGCAGACAGGGTCTATATGAAAAACTGTTTTTT
TRBV7-9,TRBD1,17,TRBJ1-5,.,CASSSGQGANSNQPQHF,TGTGCCAGCAGCTCAGGACAGGGGGCAAATAGCAATCAGCCCCAGCATTTT
TRBV6-5,TRBD2,13,TRBJ2-7,few,CASRVGGGYEQYF,TGTGCCAGCAGGGTGGGGGGGGGATACGAGCAGTACTTC
TRBV2,.,12,TRBJ1-2,.,CASSESSYGYTF,TGTGCCAGCAGTGAATCATCCTATGGCTACACCTTC
TRBV27,.,13,TRBJ2-2,.,CATTTAGTGELFF,TGTGCCACCACGACTGCGGGCACCGGGGAGCTGTTTTTT
TRBV4-1,.,15,TRBJ2-7,.,CASSRATGQSYEQYF,TGCGCCAGCAGCCGTGCAACCGGACAGTCCTACGAGCAGTACTTC
TRBV29-1,.,12,TRBJ2-7,.,CSVYDRNYEQYF,TGCAGCGTTTATGATCGAAACTACGAGCAGTACTTC
TRBV29-1,.,14,TRBJ1-3,.,CSVERESSGNTIYF,TGCAGCGTTGAAAGGGAGAGCTCTGGAAACACCATATATTTT
TRBV7-2,.,14,TRBJ1-4,.,CASSFWGLNEKLFF,TGTGCCAGCAGCTTCTGGGGGCTAAATGAAAAACTGTTTTTT
TRBV25-1,.,13,TRBJ1-1,.,CASSGTGGTEAFF,TGTGCCAGCAGTGGAACGGGCGGGACTGAAGCTTTCTTT
TRBV6-1,TRBD1,14,TRBJ1-2,few,CASSATQGNYGYTF,TGTGCCAGCAGTGCTACACAGGGGAACTATGGCTACACCTTC
TRBV29-1,.,12,TRBJ1-1,.,CSARQAGTEAFF,TGCAGCGCCCGACAGGCGGGCACTGAAGCTTTCTTT
TRBV7-2,.,13,TRBJ2-7,.,CASSLAWRYEQYF,TGTGCCAGCAGCTTAGCGTGGAGGTACGAGCAGTACTTC
TRBV9,.,13,TRBJ1-1,.,CASSAGRRIEAFF,TGTGCCAGCAGCGCAGGTCGACGCATTGAAGCTTTCTTT
TRBV4-1,.,14,TRBJ1-1,.,CASSRLPPGTEAFF,TGCGCCAGCAGCCGACTACCCCCGGGAACTGAAGCTTTCTTT
TRBV2,.,14,TRBJ2-6,once,CASSEQGGANVLTF,TGTGCCAGCAGTGAACAGGGTGGGGCCAACGTCCTGACTTTC
TRBV5-4,TRBD2,16,TRBJ2-5,.,CASSLARRGIQETQYF,TGTGCCAGCAGCTTGGCCCGGCGGGGGATCCAAGAGACCCAGTACTTC
TRBV7-2,TRBD1,17,TRBJ2-2,few,CASSFSLRQGNTGELFF,TGTGCCAGCAGCTTCTCTCTCCGACAGGGGAACACCGGGGAGCTGTTTTTT
TRBV28,.,15,TRBJ1-5,.,CASSLGRVGNQPQHF,TGTGCCAGCAGTTTAGGCAGGGTTGGCAATCAGCCCCAGCATTTT
TRBV11-3,.,18,TRBJ2-6,.,CASSLGQETISGANVLTF,TGTGCCAGCAGCTTAGGACAGGAAACTATTTCTGGGGCCAACGTCCTGACTTTC
TRBV21-1,.,17,TRBJ2-3,once,CASSWGLAGGPTDTQYF,TGTGCCAGCAGCTGGGGACTAGCGGGGGGGCCGACAGATACGCAGTATTTT
TRBV2,TRBD1,14,TRBJ2-3,once,CASTGTGGSDTQYF,TGTGCCAGCACCGGGACAGGAGGGTCGGATACGCAGTATTTT